Each of the 23 T cell receptor beta chains below was sequenced from the same sample in a study of blood T cell repertoires in COVID-19. Assay used: immunoSEQ multiplex PCR; TCRdb lists only in-frame clones, some missing. The sample includes around 46,000 clones, 77% seen only once; the top ten take about 20%. Material for sequencing was peripheral blood. These receptor sequences come from a human donor with active or convalescent COVID-19. The donor label of this sample is uncertain.

The rearrangement joins TRBV12-5 to TRBJ2-1, with TRBD2 matching over 9 bases. CDR1 and CDR2 from the germline V gene are LGHNT and FRNRAP. Trimming cost V 6 bases and J 4 bases; bases outside gene matches: 7. The CDR3 spans 15 residues. CDR3 sequence reads: CASGPASGVYNEQFF. Written as DNA, the CDR3 is TGTGCTAGTGGGCCCGCTAGCGGGGTATACAATGAGCAGTTCTTC. Together with reference TRBV12-5 and TRBJ2-1, the CDR3 gives the full variable domain: DARVTQTPRHKVTEMGQEVTMRCQPILGHNTVFWYRQTMMQGLELLAYFRNRAPLDDSGMPKDRFSAEMPDATLATLKIQPSEPRDSAVYFCASGPASGVYNEQFFGPGTRLTVL.

DNA for the CDR3: TGTGCCAGCAGCTCGGGACAGGGGTCCTACGAGCAGTACTTC. Its protein product is CASSSGQGSYEQYF. This chain links TRBV11-2 with TRBJ2-7, with TRBD1 matching over 10 bases. The CDR3 length is 14 residues. Trimming cost V 4 bases and J 1 base; bases outside gene matches: 1. Germline V CDR1 and CDR2: SGHAT, FQNNGV.

The V call is TRBV2, the J call TRBJ2-5; 7 bases agree with TRBD2. The CDR3 runs to 15 residues. Looked up from germline, CDR1 is SNHLY and CDR2 is FYNNEI. Trimming at V came to 4 bases and at J to 5 bases, leaving 10 bases not matched to a gene. The DNA of the CDR3 is TGTGCCAGCAGTGGGGGAGGGCTAGCTTCGGAGACCCAGTACTTC. This codes for CASSGGGLASETQYF.

In this sample, this clone turned up once. The chain links TRBV3-1 (or the pseudogene TRBV3-2) to TRBJ2-1; 8 nucleotides agree with TRBD2. Unmatched junction bases numbered 5, after V lost 0 bases and J lost 4 bases. The germline V gene has CDR1 LGHDT and CDR2 YNNKEL (reference sequence). This CDR3 is 16 amino acids long. This CDR3 reads CASSQDQTSAYNEQFF. For the CDR3, the DNA is TGTGCCAGCAGCCAAGATCAGACTAGCGCTTACAATGAGCAGTTCTTC.

This clone appeared a few times. This CDR3 is CASSQGGGRNEAFF. In DNA, the CDR3 is TGTGCCAGCAGCCAAGGAGGGGGCAGGAATGAAGCTTTCTTT. V is TRBV4-2 and J is TRBJ1-1, with 7 bases aligning to TRBD1. The V and J ends lost 1 base and 7 bases, in that order; junction bases with no gene match: 6. The CDR3 totals 14 residues. Germline V gene sequence: CDR1 LGHNA, CDR2 YNFKEQ.

In this sample, this clone turned up a few times. The chain links TRBV6-6 to TRBJ2-1, with D possibly TRBD1 on 6 matching bases. V shed 6 bases and J shed 5 bases, with 11 bases lying between them. CDR1 and CDR2 (germline): MNHNY, SVGAGI (reference sequence). The CDR3 consists of 13 residues. DNA for the CDR3: TGTGCCAGCAGCCAGACAGGAGACAATGAGCAGTTCTTC. Its translation is CASSQTGDNEQFF.

V is TRBV10-1 and J is TRBJ2-1; TRBD2 matches at 8 bases. The trim removed 2 bases at V and 0 bases at J, leaving 3 bases unmatched. The germline V gene encodes CDR1 WNHNN and CDR2 SYGVQD (reference sequence). This CDR3 contains 16 residues. The CDR3 DNA reads as TGCGCCAGCAGTGAGGCGGGAGGCCTCTCCTACAATGAGCAGTTCTTC. Protein: CASSEAGGLSYNEQFF.

V gene TRBV10-1 combines with J gene TRBJ1-1; 8 bases are a match to TRBD1. The CDR3 has 15 residues. The V gene end was trimmed by 4 bases and the J gene end by 3 bases; junction bases not matched to a gene: 7. CDR1 WNHNN and CDR2 SYGVQD come from the germline V gene (reference sequence). CDR3 in DNA: TGCGCCAGCAGTGCCCGGACAGGGAGCTACACTGAAGCTTTCTTT. Translated, it gives CASSARTGSYTEAFF.

The chain uses TRBV3-1 (or the pseudogene TRBV3-2) and TRBJ2-3; D possibly corresponds to TRBD1 (5 bases). Germline V CDR1 and CDR2: LGHDT, YNNKEL (reference sequence). CDR3 length: 14 amino acids. Trimming pared 4 bases from V and 4 bases from J, leaving 12 bases between. CDR3 in amino acids: CASSPAGIADTQYF. For the CDR3, the DNA is TGTGCCAGCAGCCCAGCAGGGATTGCAGATACGCAGTATTTT.

This clone was picked up one time. The chain uses TRBV19 and TRBJ2-1, with TRBD2 matching 9 bases. The CDR3 is 16 residues long. J was trimmed by 3 bases and V by 8 bases; bases with no gene match: 11. CDR1 is LNHDA and CDR2 is SQIVND in the germline V gene (reference sequence). CDR3 protein: CASCPVSSGGYNEQFF. In DNA, the CDR3 is TGTGCCAGTTGCCCCGTAAGTAGCGGGGGCTACAATGAGCAGTTCTTC.

The chain combines TRBV30 with TRBJ2-2; 9 positions agree with TRBD2. Trimming at V came to 4 bases and at J to 5 bases, leaving 8 bases not matched to a gene. CDR3 length: 15 residues. Germline CDR1 GTSNPN, CDR2 SVGIG (reference sequence). CDR3 residues: CAWKKAGGRTGELFF. CDR3 nucleotide sequence: TGTGCCTGGAAAAAAGCGGGGGGCCGTACCGGGGAGCTGTTTTTT.

The chain recombines TRBV9 with TRBJ2-1; 9 bases line up with TRBD1. This CDR3 comprises 14 residues. Germline-derived CDR1 and CDR2 are SGDLS and YYNGEE. Unmatched junction bases numbered 4, after V lost 0 bases and J lost 9 bases. The CDR3 sequence: CASSVVQGASEQFF. CDR3 sequence (DNA): TGTGCCAGCAGCGTAGTACAGGGGGCGAGTGAGCAGTTCTTC.

This rearrangement joins TRBV24-1 to TRBJ1-1; D ambiguous. The CDR3 spans 12 residues. CDR1 is KGHDR, CDR2 SFDVKD, per germline. The V end was cut by 3 bases, the J end by 8 bases, with 9 bases between. This chain's CDR3 is CATSDPGKEAFF. In DNA form, the CDR3 reads TGTGCCACCAGTGATCCCGGGAAGGAAGCTTTCTTT.

The chain employs TRBV25-1 and TRBJ1-6, with a possible D match to TRBD1 (6 bases). V was pared by 4 bases and J by 9 bases, with 10 bases between. The CDR3 contains 13 residues. Germline CDR1 reads MGHDK; CDR2 reads SYGVNS. The CDR3 DNA sequence: TGTGCCAGCAGTGTGGGGGGGCCTTCACCCCTCCACTTT. Its protein is CASSVGGPSPLHF.

The rearrangement uses TRBV7-2 and TRBJ1-1, with TRBD1 matching over 8 bases. CDR3 size: 17 residues. Germline CDR1 reads SGHTA; CDR2 reads FQGNSA. J was trimmed by 6 bases and V by 5 bases; bases with no gene match: 17. CDR3 DNA: TGTGCCAGCAGCCCCGCGCCCGGACAGGGTGTCGGTGCTGAAGCTTTCTTT. It encodes CASSPAPGQGVGAEAFF.

The chain employs TRBV4-3 and TRBJ1-2; a weak D match, TRBD1 (6 bases). The CDR3 has 14 residues. The V and J ends lost 1 base and 2 bases respectively, with 8 bases between them. CDR1 and CDR2 from the germline V gene are LGHNA and YSLEER. The CDR3 DNA sequence: TGCGCCAGCAGCCAAGGGACAGAAAACTATGGCTACACCTTC. This encodes CASSQGTENYGYTF.

The chain couples TRBV4-1 to TRBJ2-2, with 8 bases fitting TRBD2. The V gene's germline CDR1 is MGHRA and CDR2 YSYEKL. The CDR3 totals 15 residues. CDR3 in DNA: TGCCCCCGCCGCCGGCCCGGGGGGGGGCCCGGGGAGCTGTTTTTT. As protein: CPRRRPGGGPGELFF.

This clone was picked up one time. V and J are TRBV21-1 and TRBJ1-5; TRBD1, the D gene given by the table, was not confirmed from the DNA. TRBV21-1 is classified as a pseudogene. The CDR3 has 15 amino acids. CDR3 nucleotides: TGTGCCAGCAGCTACCTCGACAGGGGTATTCAGCCCCAGCATTTT. This codes for CASSYLDRGIQPQHF.

The CDR3 coding sequence is TGCGCCAGCAGCTTGGGGGGACAGGGAGGAGAGACCCAGTACTTC. As protein: CASSLGGQGGETQYF. The V gene is TRBV5-1, the J gene TRBJ2-5, with 9 bases lining up with TRBD1. V lost 0 bases and J lost 4; bases outside the gene matches: 4. Germline values: CDR1 SGHRS, CDR2 YFSETQ. The CDR3 is 15 amino acids. Variable domain in full (rest from reference TRBV5-1 and TRBJ2-5): KAGVTQTPRYLIKTRGQQVTLSCSPISGHRSVSWYQQTPGQGLQFLFEYFSETQRNKGNFPGRFSGRQFSNSRSEMNVSTLELGDSALYLCASSLGGQGGETQYFGPGTRLLVL.

The chain recombines TRBV28 with TRBJ1-5; no clear D. CDR3 length equals 14 residues. V gave up 5 bases and J gave up 4 bases, with 12 bases separating them. Germline CDR1 and CDR2: MDHEN and SYDVKM. The CDR3 DNA is TGTGCCAGCAGTCCCGGGAGGACGAATCAGCCCCAGCATTTT. Translating it yields CASSPGRTNQPQHF.

The V gene is TRBV19, the J gene TRBJ2-1, with D perhaps matching TRBD1 (5 bases). The CDR3 is made up of 13 amino acids. Germline CDR1 is LNHDA and CDR2 is SQIVND (reference sequence). Trimming left V 6 bases short and J 8 bases short, with 14 bases between. The CDR3 region has the DNA TGTGCCAGTAGCCCGAGCTTACAGGATGAGCAGTTCTTC. This encodes CASSPSLQDEQFF.

The chain carries TRBV6-4 and TRBJ1-3; possible D gene TRBD1, 6 bases. The germline gives CDR1 MRHNA, CDR2 SNTAGT. This CDR3 has 14 amino acids. The V end lost 3 bases, the J end lost 7 bases, and 13 bases lay between the germline ends. The CDR3 bases are TGTGCCAGCAGTGAAACCGGGACATCGAACACCATATATTTT. Translating it yields CASSETGTSNTIYF.

This chain uses TRBV14 with TRBJ1-2; D ambiguous. Between the trimmed V and J ends, which lost 2 bases and 2 bases, there was a span of 6 bases. Germline lookup yields CDR1 SGHDN and CDR2 FVKESK. The CDR3 has 13 amino acids. The CDR3 DNA reads TGTGCCAGCAGCCAACAGACAAACTATGGCTACACCTTC. As protein: CASSQQTNYGYTF.